A single sample gave rise to the 2 T cell receptor beta chains below, sequenced in a study of tumour-infiltrating T cells in Burkitt lymphoma (dated by TCRdb to 2018 to 2021). Library preparation employed the immunoSEQ multiplex PCR assay. The table was pulled from immuneACCESS by TCRdb, which kept in-frame rearrangements only. Such tables lose some clones; where checked, under half of the loss comes from unresolved V genes, and the rest has no known cause. The table for this sample lists a few thousand clones; roughly 15% of them were counted only once. Together, the top ten hold 9% of the sample. The sample comprised tumor tissue from a relapse. The origin of the receptors is a human donor with relapsed Burkitt lymphoma.

This chain uses TRBV6-1 with TRBJ1-4, with a possible D match to TRBD1 (5 bases). The germline V gene has CDR1 MNHNS and CDR2 SASEGT. V lost 2 bases to trimming and J lost 6 bases, with 10 bases between them. This CDR3 is 14 amino acids long. The CDR3 spells CASSEQGLHEKLFF. The CDR3 coding sequence is TGTGCCAGCAGTGAACAGGGACTGCATGAAAAACTGTTTTTT.

This clone was observed a handful of times. The chain links TRBV7-2 to TRBJ2-5; maybe TRBD2 (6 bases). The CDR3 totals 15 residues. V was trimmed by 1 base and J by 1 base, leaving 10 bases between them. CDR1 SGHTA and CDR2 FQGNSA come from the germline V gene. CDR3 region: CASSLVGLFQETQYF. The CDR3 nucleotides read TGTGCCAGCAGCTTAGTTGGACTATTCCAAGAGACCCAGTACTTC. Supplemented by reference TRBV7-2 and TRBJ2-5, the full variable domain reads GAGVSQSPSNKVTEKGKDVELRCDPISGHTALYWYRQSLGQGLEFLIYFQGNSAPDKSGLPSDRFSAERTGGSVSTLTIQRTQQEDSAVYLCASSLVGLFQETQYFGPGTRLLVL.